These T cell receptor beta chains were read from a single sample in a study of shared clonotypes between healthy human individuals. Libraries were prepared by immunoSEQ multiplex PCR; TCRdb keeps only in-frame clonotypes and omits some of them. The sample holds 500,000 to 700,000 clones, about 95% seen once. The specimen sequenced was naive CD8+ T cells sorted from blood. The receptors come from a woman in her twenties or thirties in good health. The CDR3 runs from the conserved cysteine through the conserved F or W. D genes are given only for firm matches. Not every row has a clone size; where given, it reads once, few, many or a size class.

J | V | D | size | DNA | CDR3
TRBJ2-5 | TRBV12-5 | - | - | TGTGCTAGTGGTTTGCCCCAGGGTGGGGAGACCCAGTACTTC | CASGLPQGGETQYF
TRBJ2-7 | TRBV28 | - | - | TGTGCCAGCAGGGACGGATTCAGCTCCTACGAGCAGTACTTC | CASRDGFSSYEQYF
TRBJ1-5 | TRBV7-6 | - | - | TGTGCCAGCAGCTTAGATCGCCCCCGGGACGTTTCCAATCAGCCCCAGCATTTT | CASSLDRPRDVSNQPQHF
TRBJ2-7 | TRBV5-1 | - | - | TGCGCCAGCAGCTTGGCCGGGCGTTCCTACGAGCAGTACTTC | CASSLAGRSYEQYF
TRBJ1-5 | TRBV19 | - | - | TGTGCCAGTAGTATAGATCTTGAGAGCAATCAGCCCCAGCATTTT | CASSIDLESNQPQHF
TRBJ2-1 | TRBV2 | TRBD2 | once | TGTGCCAGCGAGGCGGGACTAGGGTACAATGAGCAGTTCTTC | CASEAGLGYNEQFF
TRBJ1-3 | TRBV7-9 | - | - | TGTGCCAGCAGCTTAGAGGGGACGGCACCTCACTCTGGAAACACCATATATTTT | CASSLEGTAPHSGNTIYF
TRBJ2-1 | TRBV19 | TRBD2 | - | TGTGCCAGTAGCCCCGGGGCGGGAGGGCCCTACAATGAGCAGTTCTTC | CASSPGAGGPYNEQFF
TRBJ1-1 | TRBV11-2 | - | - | TGTGCCAGCAGCGCCTTTTCATTGGCCACTGAAGCTTTCTTT | CASSAFSLATEAFF
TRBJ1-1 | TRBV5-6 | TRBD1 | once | TGTGCCAGCAGCTTGGGACAGGGAGTTCCAGCTTTCTTT | CASSLGQGVPAFF
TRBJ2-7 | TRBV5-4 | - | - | TGTGCCAGCAGCTTGGAGGGGGGCGTCGGCTACGAGCAGTACTTC | CASSLEGGVGYEQYF
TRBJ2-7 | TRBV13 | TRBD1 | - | TGTGCCAGCAGCTTAGGGGGGACAGGTTCCTACGAGCAGTACTTC | CASSLGGTGSYEQYF
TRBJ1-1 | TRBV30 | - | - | TGTGCCTGGAGCGGCGACAGCCGGGAGACTTTCTTT | CAWSGDSRETFF
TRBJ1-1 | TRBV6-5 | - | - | TGTGCCAGCAGTTATACAGTGAACACTGAAGCTTTCTTT | CASSYTVNTEAFF
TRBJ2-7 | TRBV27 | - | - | TGTGCCAGCAGGGCGGGGACCGAGCAGTACTTC | CASRAGTEQYF
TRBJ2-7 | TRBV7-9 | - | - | TGTGCCAGCAGCTTATCGGCCGAGCAGTACTTC | CASSLSAEQYF
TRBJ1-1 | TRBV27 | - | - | TGTGCCAGCAGTTTAAGTTCGGGGGTCTACCCTTTTGAAGCTTTCTTT | CASSLSSGVYPFEAFF
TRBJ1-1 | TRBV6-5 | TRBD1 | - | TGTGCCAGCAGTTACTCGTCCCAGGGGGCCGCTGAAGCTTTCTTT | CASSYSSQGAAEAFF
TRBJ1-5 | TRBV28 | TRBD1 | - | TGTGCCAGCAGTTTAGGACAGGGGCAGCCCCAGCATTTT | CASSLGQGQPQHF
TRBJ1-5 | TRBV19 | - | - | TGTGCCAGTAGTATAGCAGGGATGAGCAATCAGCCCCAGCATTTT | CASSIAGMSNQPQHF
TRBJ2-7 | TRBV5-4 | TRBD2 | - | TGTGCCAGCAGCTTGGCCTTTGCGGGGGGCTACGAGCAGTACTTC | CASSLAFAGGYEQYF
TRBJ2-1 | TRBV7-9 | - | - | TGTGCCAGCACCCTCCTAGCTAGCCGGTATGAGCAGTTCTTC | CASTLLASRYEQFF
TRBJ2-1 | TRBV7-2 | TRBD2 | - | TGTGCCAGCAGCCCTGGACTAGCGGGGACCATCGATGAGCAGTTCTTC | CASSPGLAGTIDEQFF
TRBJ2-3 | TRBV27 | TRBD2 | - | TGTGCCAGCACCCGACTAGCGGAGACCACAGATACGCAGTATTTT | CASTRLAETTDTQYF
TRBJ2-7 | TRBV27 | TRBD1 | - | TGTGCCAGCAGTTTTGGGACAGCAAGCTACGAGCAGTACTTC | CASSFGTASYEQYF
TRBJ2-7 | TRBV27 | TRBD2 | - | TGTGCCAGCAGTTTATCAGGGTTGATGCCTAGCGGCGCCTACGAGCAGTACTTC | CASSLSGLMPSGAYEQYF
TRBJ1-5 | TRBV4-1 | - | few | TGCGCCAGCAGCCAAGTACGGGGTAGCAATCAGCCCCAGCATTTT | CASSQVRGSNQPQHF
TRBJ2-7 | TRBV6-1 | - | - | TGTGCCAGCATGCAGAGCTCCTACGAGCAGTACTTC | CASMQSSYEQYF
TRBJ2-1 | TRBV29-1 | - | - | TGCAGCGTTGCACGGCAGGCCGAGCAGTTCTTC | CSVARQAEQFF
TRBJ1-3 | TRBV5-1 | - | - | TGCGCCAGCAGCTTGGTTGGGATGACTGGAAACACCATATATTTT | CASSLVGMTGNTIYF
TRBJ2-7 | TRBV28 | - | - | TGTGCCAGCAGTTTATTTGCCGGGAGCTCCTACGAGCAGTACTTC | CASSLFAGSSYEQYF
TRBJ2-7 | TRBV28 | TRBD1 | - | TGTGCCAGCAGTTTCCCTCTGGACAGGGGAGGACCCTACGAGCAGTACTTC | CASSFPLDRGGPYEQYF
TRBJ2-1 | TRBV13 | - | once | TGTGCCAGCAGCTTAGGCCACGGGGTGGGAGGCAATGAGCAGTTCTTC | CASSLGHGVGGNEQFF
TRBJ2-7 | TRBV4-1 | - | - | TGCGCCAGCAGCCAAGTTTTGCTCCGGGTAACCTACGAGCAGTACTTC | CASSQVLLRVTYEQYF
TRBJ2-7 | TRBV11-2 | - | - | TGTGCCAGCAGCTTAGCTCTCCCCCCTTTCTACGAGCAGTACTTC | CASSLALPPFYEQYF
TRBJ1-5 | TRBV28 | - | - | TGTGCCAGCAGTCTCCAGGGCAGAAGTCAGCCCCAGCATTTT | CASSLQGRSQPQHF
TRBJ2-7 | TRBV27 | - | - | TGTGCCAGCAGTTTCCAGGGACTGGACGAGCAGTACTTC | CASSFQGLDEQYF